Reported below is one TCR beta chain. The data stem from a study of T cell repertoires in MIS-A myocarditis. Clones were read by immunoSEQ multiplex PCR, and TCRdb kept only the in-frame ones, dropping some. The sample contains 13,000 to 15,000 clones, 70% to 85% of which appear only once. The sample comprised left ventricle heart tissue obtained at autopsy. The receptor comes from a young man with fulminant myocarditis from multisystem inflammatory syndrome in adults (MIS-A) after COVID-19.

The CDR3 reads CASSLSGIQPQHF. CDR3 nucleotides: TGTGCCAGCAGTTTATCGGGGATTCAGCCCCAGCATTTT. This chain connects TRBV27 to TRBJ1-5; no firm D call. This CDR3 has 13 amino acids. V was shortened by 0 bases and J by 6 bases, with 6 bases between the two germline ends. The germline V gene encodes CDR1 MNHEY and CDR2 SMNVEV (reference sequence).